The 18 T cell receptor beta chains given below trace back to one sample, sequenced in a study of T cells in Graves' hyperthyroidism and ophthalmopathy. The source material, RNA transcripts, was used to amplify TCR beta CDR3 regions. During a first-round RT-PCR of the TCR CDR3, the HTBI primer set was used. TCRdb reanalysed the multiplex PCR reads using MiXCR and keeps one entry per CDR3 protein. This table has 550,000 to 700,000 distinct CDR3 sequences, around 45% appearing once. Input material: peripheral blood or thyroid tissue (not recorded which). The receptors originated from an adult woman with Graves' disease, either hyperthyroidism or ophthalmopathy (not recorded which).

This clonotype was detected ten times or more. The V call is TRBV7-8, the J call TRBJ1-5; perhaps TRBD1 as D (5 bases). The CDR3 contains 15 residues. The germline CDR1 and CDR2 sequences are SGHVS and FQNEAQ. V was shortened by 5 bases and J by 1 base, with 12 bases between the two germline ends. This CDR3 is CASSPRQSSNQPQHF. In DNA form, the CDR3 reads TGTGCCAGCAGCCCTCGACAGTCGAGCAATCAGCCCCAGCATTTT.

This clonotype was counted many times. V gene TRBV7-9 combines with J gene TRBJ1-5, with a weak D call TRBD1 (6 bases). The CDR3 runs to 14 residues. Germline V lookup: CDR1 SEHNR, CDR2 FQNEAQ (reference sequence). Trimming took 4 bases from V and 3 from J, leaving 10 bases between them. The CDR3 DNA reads TGTGCCAGCAGCTCGGGACATCCCAATCAGCCCCAGCATTTT. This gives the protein CASSSGHPNQPQHF.

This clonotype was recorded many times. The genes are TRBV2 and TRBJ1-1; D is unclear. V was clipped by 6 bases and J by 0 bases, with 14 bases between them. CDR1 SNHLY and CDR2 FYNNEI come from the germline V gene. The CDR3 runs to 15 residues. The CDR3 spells CASRKAPLVNTEAFF. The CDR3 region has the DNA TGTGCCAGCAGAAAAGCCCCCTTAGTGAACACTGAAGCTTTCTTT.

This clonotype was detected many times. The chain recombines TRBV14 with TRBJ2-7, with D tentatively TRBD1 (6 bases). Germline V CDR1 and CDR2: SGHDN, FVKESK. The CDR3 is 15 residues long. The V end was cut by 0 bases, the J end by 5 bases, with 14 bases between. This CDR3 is CASSQEMTGPHEQYF. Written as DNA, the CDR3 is TGTGCCAGCAGCCAAGAAATGACAGGCCCCCACGAGCAGTACTTC.

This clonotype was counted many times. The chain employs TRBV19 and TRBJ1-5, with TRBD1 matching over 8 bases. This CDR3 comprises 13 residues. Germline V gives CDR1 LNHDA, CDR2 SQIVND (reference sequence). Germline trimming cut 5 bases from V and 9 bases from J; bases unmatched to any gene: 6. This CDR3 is CASSGPGGWPQHF. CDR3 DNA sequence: TGTGCCAGTAGTGGGCCAGGGGGCTGGCCCCAGCATTTT.

DNA for the CDR3: TGCAGCGTTGACAGTTCGTCGCGGGAGACCCAGCATTTT. Protein product: CSVDSSSRETQHF. The chain links TRBV29-1 to TRBJ1-5; D uncertain. Germline V lookup: CDR1 SQVTM, CDR2 ANQGSEA. V gave up 3 bases and J gave up 11 bases, with 17 bases separating them. The CDR3 is 13 residues long.

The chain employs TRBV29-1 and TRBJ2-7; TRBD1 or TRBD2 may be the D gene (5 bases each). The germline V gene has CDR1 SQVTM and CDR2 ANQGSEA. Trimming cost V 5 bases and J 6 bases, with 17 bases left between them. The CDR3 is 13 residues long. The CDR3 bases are TGCAGCGTTTTTGAGGGGTTTAATTCCGAGCAGTACTTC. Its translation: CSVFEGFNSEQYF.

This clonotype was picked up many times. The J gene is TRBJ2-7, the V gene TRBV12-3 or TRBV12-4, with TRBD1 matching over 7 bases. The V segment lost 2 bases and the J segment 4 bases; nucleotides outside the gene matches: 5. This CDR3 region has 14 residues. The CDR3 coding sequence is TGTGCCAGCAGTTTAAGACAGGGCATTTACGAGCAGTACTTC. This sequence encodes CASSLRQGIYEQYF.

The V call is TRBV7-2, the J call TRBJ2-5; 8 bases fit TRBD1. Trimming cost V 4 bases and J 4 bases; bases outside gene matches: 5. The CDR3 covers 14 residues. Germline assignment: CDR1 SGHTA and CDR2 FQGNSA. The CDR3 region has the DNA TGTGCCAGCAGCTATCTTACAGGGGGAGAGACCCAGTACTTC. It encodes CASSYLTGGETQYF.

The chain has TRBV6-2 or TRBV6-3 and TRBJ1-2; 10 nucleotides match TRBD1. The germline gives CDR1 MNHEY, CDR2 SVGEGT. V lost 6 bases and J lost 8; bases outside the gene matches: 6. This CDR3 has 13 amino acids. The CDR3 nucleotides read TGTGCCAGCAGCCCCGGGACAGGGGTAGGCTACACCTTC. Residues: CASSPGTGVGYTF.

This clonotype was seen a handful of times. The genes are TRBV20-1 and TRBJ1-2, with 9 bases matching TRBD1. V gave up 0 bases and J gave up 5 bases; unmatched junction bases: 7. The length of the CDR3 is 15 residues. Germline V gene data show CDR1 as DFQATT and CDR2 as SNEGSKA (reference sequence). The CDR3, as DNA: TGCAGTGCTAGAGAATTACAGGGGGCTAGGTATGGCTACACCTTC. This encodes CSARELQGARYGYTF.

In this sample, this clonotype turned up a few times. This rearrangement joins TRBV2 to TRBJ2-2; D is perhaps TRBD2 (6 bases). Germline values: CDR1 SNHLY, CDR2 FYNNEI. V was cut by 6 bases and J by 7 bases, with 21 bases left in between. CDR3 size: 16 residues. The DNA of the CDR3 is TGTGCCAGCAGAGCACCAGTCGGGGGTCAGGTCGGGGAGCTGTTTTTT. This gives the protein CASRAPVGGQVGELFF.

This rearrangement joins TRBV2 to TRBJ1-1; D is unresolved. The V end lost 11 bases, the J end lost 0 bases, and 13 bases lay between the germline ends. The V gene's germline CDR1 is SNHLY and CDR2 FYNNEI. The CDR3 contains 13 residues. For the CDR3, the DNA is TGTGCCCAGGACCCGGCGATGAACACTGAAGCTTTCTTT. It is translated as CAQDPAMNTEAFF. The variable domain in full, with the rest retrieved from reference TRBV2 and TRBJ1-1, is EPEVTQTPSHQVTQMGQEVILRCVPISNHLYFYWYRQILGQKVEFLVSFYNNEISEKSEIFDDQFSVERPDGSNFTLKIRSTKLEDSAMYFCAQDPAMNTEAFFGQGTRLTVV.

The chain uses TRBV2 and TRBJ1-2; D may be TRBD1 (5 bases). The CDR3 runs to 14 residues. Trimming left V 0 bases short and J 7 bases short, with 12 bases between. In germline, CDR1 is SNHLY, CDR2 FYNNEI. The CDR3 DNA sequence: TGTGCCAGCAGTGAAGCTCCGGGGCGGAGTGGCTACACCTTC. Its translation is CASSEAPGRSGYTF.

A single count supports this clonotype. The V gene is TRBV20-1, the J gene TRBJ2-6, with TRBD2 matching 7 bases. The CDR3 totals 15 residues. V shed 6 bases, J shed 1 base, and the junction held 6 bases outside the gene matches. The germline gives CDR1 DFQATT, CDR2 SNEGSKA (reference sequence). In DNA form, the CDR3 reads TGCAGTGCCCCGGGGGGAGGGTCTGGGGCCAACGTCCTGACTTTC. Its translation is CSAPGGGSGANVLTF.

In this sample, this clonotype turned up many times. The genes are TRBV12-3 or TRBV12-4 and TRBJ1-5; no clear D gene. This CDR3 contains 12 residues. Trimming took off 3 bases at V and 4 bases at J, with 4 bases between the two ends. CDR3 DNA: TGTGCCAGCAGTTTTTGGAATCAGCCCCAGCATTTT. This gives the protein CASSFWNQPQHF.

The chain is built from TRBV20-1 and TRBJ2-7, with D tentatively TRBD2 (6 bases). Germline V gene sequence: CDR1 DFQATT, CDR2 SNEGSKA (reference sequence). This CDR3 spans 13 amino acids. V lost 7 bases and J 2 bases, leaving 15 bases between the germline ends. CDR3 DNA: TGCAGTGTCGGAGGGACGTCGGCCTACGAGCAGTACTTC. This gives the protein CSVGGTSAYEQYF.

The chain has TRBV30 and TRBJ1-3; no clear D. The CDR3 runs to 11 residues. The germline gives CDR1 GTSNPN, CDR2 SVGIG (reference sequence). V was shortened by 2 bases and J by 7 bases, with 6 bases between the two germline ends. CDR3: CAWSPGNTIYF. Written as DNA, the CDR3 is TGTGCCTGGAGTCCGGGTAACACCATATATTTT.